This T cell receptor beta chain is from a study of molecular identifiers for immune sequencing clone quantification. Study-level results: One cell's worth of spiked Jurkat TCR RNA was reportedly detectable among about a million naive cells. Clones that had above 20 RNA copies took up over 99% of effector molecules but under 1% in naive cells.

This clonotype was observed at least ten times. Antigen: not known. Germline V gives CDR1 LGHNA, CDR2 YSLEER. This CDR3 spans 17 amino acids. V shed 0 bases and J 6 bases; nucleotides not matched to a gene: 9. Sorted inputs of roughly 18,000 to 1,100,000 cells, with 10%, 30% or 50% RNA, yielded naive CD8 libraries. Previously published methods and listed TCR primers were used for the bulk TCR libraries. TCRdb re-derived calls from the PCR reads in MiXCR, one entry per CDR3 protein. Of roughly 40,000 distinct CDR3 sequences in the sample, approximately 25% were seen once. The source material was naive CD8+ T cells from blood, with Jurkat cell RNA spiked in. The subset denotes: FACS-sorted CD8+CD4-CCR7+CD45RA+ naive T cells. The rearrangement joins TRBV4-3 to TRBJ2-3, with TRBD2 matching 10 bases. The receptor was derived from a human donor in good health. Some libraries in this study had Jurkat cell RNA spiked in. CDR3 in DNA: TGCGCCAGCAGCCAAGATATCCCTAGCGGGGGTTACGATACGCAGTATTTT. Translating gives CASSQDIPSGGYDTQYF.